This T cell receptor (beta chain) is drawn from a study of spatial heterogeneity in lung cancer (dated by TCRdb to about 2019). Looking at the study overall: More beta-chain than alpha-chain transcripts were consistently detected, likely reflecting higher beta-chain transcript abundance. In the raw uncorrected reads, each unique combination of TCR and UMI appeared more than ten times on average. In non-small cell lung cancer, the study made a quantitative comparison of TCR alpha and beta repertoires among multiple tumor regions, matched nontumor lung and blood. Nonsynonymous mutation counts, determined by whole-exome sequencing of tumor tissue, were related to TCR repertoire features. Both alpha and beta chains were TCR-sequenced in approximately 200 tumor regions, approximately 67 matched nontumor lung samples and around 54 PBMC samples obtained at surgery. Study-wide conclusions, independent of this receptor: Ubiquitous expanded tumor TCRs were found in blood more often at tumor resection than at routine follow-up. Confirming at a functional level the hypothesis that regional TCRs recognize regional mutations was considered to require additional single-cell paired TCR alpha and beta sequencing.

The time point label for this specimen denotes: sample taken at primary tumor resection. Without any cell sorting, TCR sequencing was performed on whole RNA extracted either from tumor and nontumor lung tissue or from cryopreserved PBMC samples. Donors were around 69 patients with early-stage, untreated non-small cell lung cancer from the lung TRACERx cohort. Only patients with enough RNA available from two or more tumor regions were chosen for TCR sequencing. Receptor amplification or capture employed 5' RACE. The instrument given in TCRdb is NextSeq 500. In the TCR library protocol, a unique molecular identifier was attached to each TCR cDNA molecule so that PCR and sequencing errors could be corrected. The authors' pipeline ran thus. TCR identification, UMI-based error correction and CDR3 extraction were performed with Decombinator tools. TCRs above a frequency of 2 per 1,000, corresponding to the top 1% of the tumor frequency distribution, were defined as expanded. Renyi diversity was calculated using the R vegan package after each repertoire was subsampled 100 times to 5,000 TCRs. CDR3 similarity networks were built from amino acid triplet string-kernel similarity, with CDR3s being connected when pairwise similarity was above 0.82. TCRdb took the public reads, trimmed them with fastp at Q25, ran MiXCR for clone calling and kept in-frame beta chains. Each CDR3 protein gets just one entry, which takes the most common genes and DNA from the rows behind it. The V and J calls shown here were made by TCRdb, not taken from the authors' results. In this sample the table shows about 82,000 distinct CDR3 sequences, approximately 12% of which occur a single time. The top ten clones comprise under 5.5% of the sample.

From the germline V gene (reference sequence), CDR1 is SGHKS and CDR2 is YYEKEE. The CDR3 runs 14 amino acids, cysteine and phenylalanine included. The DNA shown is the 42-base CDR3, in frame from base 1. Between the V and J ends, shortened by 2 bases and 4 bases respectively, the junction contains 10 bases. About this clonotype itself: The antigen this receptor binds is unknown. No base qualities exist here, and no much larger clone lies one base off it.

The chain was built from TRBV5-5 and TRBJ1-3; the D segment cannot be called with confidence. Sequences were derived from PBMCs, sampled at surgery. This receptor was identified in a male donor with early-stage non-small cell lung cancer. The nucleotide sequence is TGTGCCAGCAGCTTTACAGATGCGGGAAACACCATATATTTT. It translates as CASSFTDAGNTIYF.